The sequence of this T cell receptor beta chain was determined in a study of OX40 agonist ivuxolimab in advanced cancers. The study, taken as a whole, reports: Expanded clones tended on average to be more numerous among CD8+ T cells than CD4+. In the 0.1-3.0 mg/kg groups, partial responders showed among the lowest expansion.

The assay was immunoSEQ multiplex PCR, and TCRdb's table has in-frame clones only and misses some. The sample shows about 70,000 clones, roughly 88% of them seen only once. Notes on this clone: Its matching antigen is unknown.

V was clipped by 5 bases and J by 4 bases; unmatched bases: 9. Germline V CDR1 and CDR2: MDHEN, SYDVKM. The CDR3 consists of 17 residues. The chain combines TRBV28 with TRBJ2-6, with 9 bases matching TRBD1. Sequences were derived from CD4+ or CD8+ T cells sorted from blood, sampled in a trial of the OX40 agonist ivuxolimab. This sequence originates from an adult with an advanced solid tumor such as melanoma, head and neck, liver or kidney cancer. The CDR3 DNA reads as TGTGCCAGCAGTATTGGGACAGGGAGCGCCGGGGCCAACGTCCTGACTTTC. Residues: CASSIGTGSAGANVLTF.